This T cell receptor (beta chain) emerged from a study of shared clonotypes between healthy human individuals. Sequencing used immunoSEQ multiplex PCR; TCRdb keeps in-frame clones, though not all of them. The data contain 2 million to 3 million clones, 93% of them singletons. In germline, CDR1 is MGHDK, CDR2 SYGVNS. This CDR3 comprises 16 residues. V was pared by 3 bases and J by 12 bases, with 23 bases between. Sequences were obtained from naive CD4+ T cells from PBMCs. The subset here: CD45RA+ positively selected. The source is a man between 18 and 29 years old in good health. Some clones in this sample may be carry-over from other donors' samples. J is TRBJ1-4 and V is TRBV25-1; the D gene is possibly TRBD1 (5 bases). The CDR3: CASSETRTRGILELFF. Here the CDR3 DNA reads TGTGCCAGCAGTGAGACCCGGACCCGGGGGATACTAGAACTGTTTTTT.